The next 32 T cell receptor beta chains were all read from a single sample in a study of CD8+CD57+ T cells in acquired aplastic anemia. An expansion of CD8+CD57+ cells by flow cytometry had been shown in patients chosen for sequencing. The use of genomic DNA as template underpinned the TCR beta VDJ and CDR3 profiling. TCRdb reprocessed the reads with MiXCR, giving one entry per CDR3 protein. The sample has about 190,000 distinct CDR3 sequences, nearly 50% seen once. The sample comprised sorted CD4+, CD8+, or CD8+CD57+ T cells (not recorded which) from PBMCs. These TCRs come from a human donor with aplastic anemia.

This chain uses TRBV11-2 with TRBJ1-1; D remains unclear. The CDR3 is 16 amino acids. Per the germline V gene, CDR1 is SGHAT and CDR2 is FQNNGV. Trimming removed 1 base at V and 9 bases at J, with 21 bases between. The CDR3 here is CASSLVGWEYGFKAFF. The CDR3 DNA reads TGTGCCAGCAGCTTAGTGGGTTGGGAGTATGGCTTTAAAGCTTTCTTT.

In DNA form, the CDR3 reads TGTGCCAGCAGCACAGGACAGGGGACAGATACGCAGTATTTT. This sequence encodes CASSTGQGTDTQYF. J is TRBJ2-3 and V is TRBV7-9, with 9 bases lining up with TRBD1. Germline CDR1 reads SEHNR; CDR2 reads FQNEAQ (reference sequence). This CDR3 contains 14 residues. Trimming removed 5 bases from V and 3 bases from J; junction bases left unmatched: 3.

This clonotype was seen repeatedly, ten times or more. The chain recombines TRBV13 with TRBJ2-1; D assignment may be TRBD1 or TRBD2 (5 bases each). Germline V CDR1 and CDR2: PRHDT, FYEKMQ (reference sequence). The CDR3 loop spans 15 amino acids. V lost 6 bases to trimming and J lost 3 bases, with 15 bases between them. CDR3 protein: CASSSRDGHYNEQFF. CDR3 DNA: TGTGCCAGCAGTTCCCGGGACGGCCACTACAATGAGCAGTTCTTC.

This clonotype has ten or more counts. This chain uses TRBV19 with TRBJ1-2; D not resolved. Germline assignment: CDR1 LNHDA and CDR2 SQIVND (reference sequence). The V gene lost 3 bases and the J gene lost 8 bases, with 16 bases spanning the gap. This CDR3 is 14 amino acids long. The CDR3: CASSIPISRRGYTF. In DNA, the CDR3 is TGTGCCAGTAGTATCCCCATTTCCAGACGCGGCTACACCTTC.

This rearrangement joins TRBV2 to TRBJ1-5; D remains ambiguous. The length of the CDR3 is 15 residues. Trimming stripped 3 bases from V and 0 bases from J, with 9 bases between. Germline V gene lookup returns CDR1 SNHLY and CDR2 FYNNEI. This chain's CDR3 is CASSEGSYSNQPQHF. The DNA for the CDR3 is TGTGCCAGCAGTGAGGGGAGCTATAGCAATCAGCCCCAGCATTTT. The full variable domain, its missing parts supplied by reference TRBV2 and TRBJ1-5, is EPEVTQTPSHQVTQMGQEVILRCVPISNHLYFYWYRQILGQKVEFLVSFYNNEISEKSEIFDDQFSVERPDGSNFTLKIRSTKLEDSAMYFCASSEGSYSNQPQHFGDGTRLSIL.

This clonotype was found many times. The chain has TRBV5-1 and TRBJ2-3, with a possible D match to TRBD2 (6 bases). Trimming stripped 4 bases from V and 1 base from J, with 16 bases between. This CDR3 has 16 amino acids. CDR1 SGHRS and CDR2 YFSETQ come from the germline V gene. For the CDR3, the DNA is TGCGCCAGCAGCCCGGGACTCACTATCGGCACAGATACGCAGTATTTT. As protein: CASSPGLTIGTDTQYF.

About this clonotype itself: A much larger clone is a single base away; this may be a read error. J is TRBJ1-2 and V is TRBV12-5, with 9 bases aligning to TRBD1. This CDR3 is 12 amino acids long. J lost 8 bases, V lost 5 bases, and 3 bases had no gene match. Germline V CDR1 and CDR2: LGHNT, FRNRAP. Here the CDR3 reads CASGRDRAGYTF. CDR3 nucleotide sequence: TGTGCTAGTGGTCGGGACAGGGCCGGCTACACCTTC.

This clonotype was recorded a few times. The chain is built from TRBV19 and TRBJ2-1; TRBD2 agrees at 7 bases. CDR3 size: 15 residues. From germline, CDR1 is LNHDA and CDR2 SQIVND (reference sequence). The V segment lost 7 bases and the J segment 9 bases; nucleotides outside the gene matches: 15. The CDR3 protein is CASNDRRESRIEQFF. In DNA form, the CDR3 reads TGTGCCAGTAACGACCGGCGGGAGTCTCGGATTGAGCAGTTCTTC.

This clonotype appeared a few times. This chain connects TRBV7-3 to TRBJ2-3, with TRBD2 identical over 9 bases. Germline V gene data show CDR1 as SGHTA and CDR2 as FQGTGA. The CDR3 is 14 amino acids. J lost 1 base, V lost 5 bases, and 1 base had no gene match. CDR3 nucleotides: TGTGCCAGCAGCCGCGGGAGGGGCACAGATACGCAGTATTTT. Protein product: CASSRGRGTDTQYF.

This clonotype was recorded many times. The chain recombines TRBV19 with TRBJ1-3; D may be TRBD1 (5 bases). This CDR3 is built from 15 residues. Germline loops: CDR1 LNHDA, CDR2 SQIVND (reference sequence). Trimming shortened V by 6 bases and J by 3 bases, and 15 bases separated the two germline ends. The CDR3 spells CASRRGGGDGNTIYF. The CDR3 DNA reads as TGTGCCAGTAGGCGTGGGGGAGGCGATGGAAACACCATATATTTT.

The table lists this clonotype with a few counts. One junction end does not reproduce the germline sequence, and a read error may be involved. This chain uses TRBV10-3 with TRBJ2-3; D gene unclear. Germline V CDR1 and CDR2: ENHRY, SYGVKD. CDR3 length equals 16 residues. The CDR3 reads CASSYSPPTETDTQYF. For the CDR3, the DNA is TGTGCCAGCAGTTACTCGCCCCCAACTGAGACAGATACGCAGTATTTT.

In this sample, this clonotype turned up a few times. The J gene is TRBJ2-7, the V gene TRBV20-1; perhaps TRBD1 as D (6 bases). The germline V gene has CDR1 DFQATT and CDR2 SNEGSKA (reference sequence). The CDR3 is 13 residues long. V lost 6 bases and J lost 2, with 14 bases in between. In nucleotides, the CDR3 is TGCAGTGCGAGGGGGACGGACGCCTACGAGCAGTACTTC. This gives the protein CSARGTDAYEQYF.

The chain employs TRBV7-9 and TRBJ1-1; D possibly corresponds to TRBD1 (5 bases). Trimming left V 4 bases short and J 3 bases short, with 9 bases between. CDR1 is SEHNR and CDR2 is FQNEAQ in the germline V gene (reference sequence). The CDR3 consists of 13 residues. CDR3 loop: CASSSPGDTEAFF. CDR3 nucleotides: TGTGCCAGCAGCTCGCCGGGGGACACTGAAGCTTTCTTT. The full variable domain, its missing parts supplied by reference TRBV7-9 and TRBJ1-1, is DTGVSQNPRHKITKRGQNVTFRCDPISEHNRLYWYRQTLGQGPEFLTYFQNEAQLEKSRLLSDRFSAERPKGSFSTLEIQRTEQGDSAMYLCASSSPGDTEAFFGQGTRLTVV.

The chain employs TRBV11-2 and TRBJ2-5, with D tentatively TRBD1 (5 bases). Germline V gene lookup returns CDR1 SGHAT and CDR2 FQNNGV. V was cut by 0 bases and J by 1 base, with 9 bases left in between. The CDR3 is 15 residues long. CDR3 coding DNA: TGTGCCAGCAGCTTAGATCAGGGAAGCCAAGAGACCCAGTACTTC. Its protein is CASSLDQGSQETQYF.

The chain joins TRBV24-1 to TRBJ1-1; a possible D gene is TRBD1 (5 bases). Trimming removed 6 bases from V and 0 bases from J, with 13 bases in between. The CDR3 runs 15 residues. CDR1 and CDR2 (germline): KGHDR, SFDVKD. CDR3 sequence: CATSLGDPLNTEAFF. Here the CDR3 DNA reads TGTGCCACCAGTTTGGGGGATCCCCTGAACACTGAAGCTTTCTTT.

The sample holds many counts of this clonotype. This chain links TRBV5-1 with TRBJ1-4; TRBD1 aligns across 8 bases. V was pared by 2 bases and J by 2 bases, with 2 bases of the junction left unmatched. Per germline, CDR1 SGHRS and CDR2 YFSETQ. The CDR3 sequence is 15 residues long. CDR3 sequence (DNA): TGCGCCAGCAGCTTCAGGGGGCTCACTAATGAAAAACTGTTTTTT. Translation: CASSFRGLTNEKLFF. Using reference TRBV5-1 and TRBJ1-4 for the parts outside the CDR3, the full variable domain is KAGVTQTPRYLIKTRGQQVTLSCSPISGHRSVSWYQQTPGQGLQFLFEYFSETQRNKGNFPGRFSGRQFSNSRSEMNVSTLELGDSALYLCASSFRGLTNEKLFFGSGTQLSVL.

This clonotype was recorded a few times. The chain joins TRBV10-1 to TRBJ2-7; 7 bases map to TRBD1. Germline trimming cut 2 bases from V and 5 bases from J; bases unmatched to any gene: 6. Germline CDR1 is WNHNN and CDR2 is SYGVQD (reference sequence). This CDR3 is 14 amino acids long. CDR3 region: CASSEQDRKHEQYF. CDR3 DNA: TGCGCCAGCAGTGAGCAGGACAGGAAGCACGAGCAGTACTTC.

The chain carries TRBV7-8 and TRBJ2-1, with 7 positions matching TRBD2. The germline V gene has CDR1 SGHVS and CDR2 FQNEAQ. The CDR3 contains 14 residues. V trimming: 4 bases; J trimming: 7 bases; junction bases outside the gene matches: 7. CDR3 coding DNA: TGTGCCAGCAGCTGGGTCGGGGGGAATAATGAGCAGTTCTTC. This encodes CASSWVGGNNEQFF. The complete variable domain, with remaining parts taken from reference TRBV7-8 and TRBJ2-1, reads GAGVSQSPRYKVAKRGQDVALRCDPISGHVSLFWYQQALGQGPEFLTYFQNEAQLDKSGLPSDRFFAERPEGSVSTLKIQRTQQEDSAVYLCASSWVGGNNEQFFGPGTRLTVL.

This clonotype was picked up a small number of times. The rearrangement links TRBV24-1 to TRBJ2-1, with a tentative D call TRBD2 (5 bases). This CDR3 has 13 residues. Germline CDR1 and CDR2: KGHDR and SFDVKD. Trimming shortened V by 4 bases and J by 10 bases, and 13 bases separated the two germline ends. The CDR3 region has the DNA TGTGCCACCAGTGAGTCGGGATTGAGAGAGCAGTTCTTC. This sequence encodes CATSESGLREQFF.

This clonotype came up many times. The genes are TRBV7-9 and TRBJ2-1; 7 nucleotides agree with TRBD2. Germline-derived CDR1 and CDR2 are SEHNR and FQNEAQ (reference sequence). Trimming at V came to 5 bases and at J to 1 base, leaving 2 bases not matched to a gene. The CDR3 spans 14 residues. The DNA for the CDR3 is TGTGCCAGCAGCCGGGGGGAGTCCTACAATGAGCAGTTCTTC. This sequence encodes CASSRGESYNEQFF.

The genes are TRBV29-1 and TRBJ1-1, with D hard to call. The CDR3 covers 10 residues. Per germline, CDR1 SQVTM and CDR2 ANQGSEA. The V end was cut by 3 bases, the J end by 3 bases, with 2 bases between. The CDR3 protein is CSVDDTEAFF. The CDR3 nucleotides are TGCAGCGTTGATGACACTGAAGCTTTCTTT.

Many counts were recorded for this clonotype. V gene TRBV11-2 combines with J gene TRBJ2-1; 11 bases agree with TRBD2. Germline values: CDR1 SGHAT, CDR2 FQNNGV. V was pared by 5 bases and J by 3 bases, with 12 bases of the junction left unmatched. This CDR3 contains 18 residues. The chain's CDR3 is CASSHPATSGRFYNEQFF. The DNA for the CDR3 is TGTGCCAGCAGCCATCCGGCCACTAGCGGGAGATTCTACAATGAGCAGTTCTTC.

CDR3 loop: CASRRGTSYQETQYF. Here the CDR3 DNA reads TGTGCCAGCAGACGCGGGACCTCTTACCAAGAGACCCAGTACTTC. V is TRBV5-6 and J is TRBJ2-5; a possible D gene is TRBD2 (6 bases). CDR1 and CDR2 (germline): SGHDT, YYEEEE. V gave up 5 bases and J gave up 0 bases, with 14 bases separating them. The CDR3 sequence is 15 residues long.

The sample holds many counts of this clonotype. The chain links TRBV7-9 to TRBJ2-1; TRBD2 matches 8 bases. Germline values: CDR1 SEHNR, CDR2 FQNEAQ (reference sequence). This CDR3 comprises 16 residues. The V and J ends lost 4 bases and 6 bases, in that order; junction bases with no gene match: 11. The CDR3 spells CASSSTGGRLGNEQFF. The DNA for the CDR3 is TGTGCCAGCAGCTCCACGGGCGGGAGGCTAGGCAATGAGCAGTTCTTC.

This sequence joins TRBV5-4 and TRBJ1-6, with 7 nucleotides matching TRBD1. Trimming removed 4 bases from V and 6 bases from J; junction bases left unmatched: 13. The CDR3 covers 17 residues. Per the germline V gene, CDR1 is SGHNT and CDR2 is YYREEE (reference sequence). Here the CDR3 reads CASSLEGSGQLNSPLHF. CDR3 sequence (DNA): TGTGCCAGCAGCCTGGAGGGGTCGGGACAGCTTAATTCACCCCTCCACTTT.

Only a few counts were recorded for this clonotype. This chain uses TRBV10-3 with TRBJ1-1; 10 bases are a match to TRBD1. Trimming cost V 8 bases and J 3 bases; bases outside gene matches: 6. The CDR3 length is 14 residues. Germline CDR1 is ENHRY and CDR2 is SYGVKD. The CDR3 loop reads CAIVPGTGDTEAFF. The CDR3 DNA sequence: TGTGCCATCGTCCCCGGGACAGGGGACACTGAAGCTTTCTTT.

In DNA, the CDR3 is TGTGCCAGCAGTGAAGCAACGTCAGCCGGAGGAAACACCATATATTTT. It is translated as CASSEATSAGGNTIYF. The chain combines TRBV2 with TRBJ1-3; D gene ambiguous. Germline loops: CDR1 SNHLY, CDR2 FYNNEI. Between the trimmed V and J ends, which lost 0 bases and 4 bases, there was a span of 13 bases. The CDR3 runs to 16 residues.

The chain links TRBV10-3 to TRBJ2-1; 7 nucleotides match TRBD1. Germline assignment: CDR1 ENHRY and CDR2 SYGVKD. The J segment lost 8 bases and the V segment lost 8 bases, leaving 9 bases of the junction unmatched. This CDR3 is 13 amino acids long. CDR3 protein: CAIRQGGQDEQFF. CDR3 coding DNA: TGTGCCATCCGTCAAGGGGGCCAGGATGAGCAGTTCTTC.

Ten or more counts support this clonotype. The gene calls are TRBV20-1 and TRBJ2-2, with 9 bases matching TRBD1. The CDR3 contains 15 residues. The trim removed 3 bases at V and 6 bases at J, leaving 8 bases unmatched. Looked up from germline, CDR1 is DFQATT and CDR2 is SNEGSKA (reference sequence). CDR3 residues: CSASIGTGRSGELFF. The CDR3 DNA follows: TGCAGTGCTAGCATAGGGACAGGGCGGTCCGGGGAGCTGTTTTTT.

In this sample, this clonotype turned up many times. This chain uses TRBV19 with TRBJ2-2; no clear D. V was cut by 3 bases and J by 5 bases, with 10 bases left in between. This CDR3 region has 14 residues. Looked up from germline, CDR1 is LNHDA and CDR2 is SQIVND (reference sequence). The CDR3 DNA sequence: TGTGCCAGTAGTATTAGGTCCAGGACCGGGGAGCTGTTTTTT. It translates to CASSIRSRTGELFF.

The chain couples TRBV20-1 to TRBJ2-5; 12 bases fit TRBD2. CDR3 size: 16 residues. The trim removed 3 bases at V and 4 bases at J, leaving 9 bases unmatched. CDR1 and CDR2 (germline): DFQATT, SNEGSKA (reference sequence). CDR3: CSASLASGREGETQYF. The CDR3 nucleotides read TGCAGTGCTAGTTTGGCTAGCGGGAGGGAGGGAGAGACCCAGTACTTC.

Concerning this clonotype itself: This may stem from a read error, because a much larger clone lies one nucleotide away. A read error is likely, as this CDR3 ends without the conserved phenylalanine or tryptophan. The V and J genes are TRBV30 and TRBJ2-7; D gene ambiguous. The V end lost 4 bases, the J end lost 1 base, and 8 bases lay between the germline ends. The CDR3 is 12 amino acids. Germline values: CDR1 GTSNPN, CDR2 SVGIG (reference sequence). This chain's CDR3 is CAWNILSYEQYC. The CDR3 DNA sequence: TGTGCCTGGAATATCTTGTCCTACGAGCAGTACTGC.